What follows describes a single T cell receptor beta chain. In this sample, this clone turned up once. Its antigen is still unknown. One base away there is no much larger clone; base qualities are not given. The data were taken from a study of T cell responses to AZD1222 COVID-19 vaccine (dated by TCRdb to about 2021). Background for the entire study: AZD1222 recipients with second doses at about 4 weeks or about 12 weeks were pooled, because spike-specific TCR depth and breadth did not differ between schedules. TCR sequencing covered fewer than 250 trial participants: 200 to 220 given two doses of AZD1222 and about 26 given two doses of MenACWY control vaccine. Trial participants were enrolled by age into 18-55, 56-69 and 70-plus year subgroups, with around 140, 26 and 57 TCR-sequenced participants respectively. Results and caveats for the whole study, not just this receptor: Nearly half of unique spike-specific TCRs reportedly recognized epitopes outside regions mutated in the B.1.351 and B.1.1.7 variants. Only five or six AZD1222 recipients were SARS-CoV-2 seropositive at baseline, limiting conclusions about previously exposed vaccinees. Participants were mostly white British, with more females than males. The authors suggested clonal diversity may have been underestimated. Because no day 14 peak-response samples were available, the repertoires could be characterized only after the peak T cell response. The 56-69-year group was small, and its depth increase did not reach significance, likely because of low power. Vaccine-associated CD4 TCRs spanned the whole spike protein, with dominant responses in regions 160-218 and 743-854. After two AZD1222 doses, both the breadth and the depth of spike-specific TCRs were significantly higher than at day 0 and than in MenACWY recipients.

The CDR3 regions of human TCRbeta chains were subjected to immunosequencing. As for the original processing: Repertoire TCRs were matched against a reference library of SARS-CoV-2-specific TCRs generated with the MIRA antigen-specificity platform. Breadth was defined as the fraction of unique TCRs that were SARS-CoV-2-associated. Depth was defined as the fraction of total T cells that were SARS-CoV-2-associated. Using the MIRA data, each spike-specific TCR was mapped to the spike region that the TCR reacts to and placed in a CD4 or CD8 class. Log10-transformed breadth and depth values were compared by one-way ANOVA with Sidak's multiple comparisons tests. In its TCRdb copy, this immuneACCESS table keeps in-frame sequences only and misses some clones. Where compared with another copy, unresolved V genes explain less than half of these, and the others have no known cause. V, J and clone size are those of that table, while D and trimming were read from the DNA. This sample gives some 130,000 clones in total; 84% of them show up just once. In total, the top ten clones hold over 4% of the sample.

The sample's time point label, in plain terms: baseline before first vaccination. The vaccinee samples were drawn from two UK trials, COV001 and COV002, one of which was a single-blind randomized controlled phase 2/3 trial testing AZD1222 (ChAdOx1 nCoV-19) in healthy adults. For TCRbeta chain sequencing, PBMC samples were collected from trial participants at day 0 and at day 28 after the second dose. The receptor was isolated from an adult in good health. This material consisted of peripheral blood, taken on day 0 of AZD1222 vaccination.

CDR3 loop: CATQRGGAAEETQYF. In nucleotides, the sequence is TGTGCCACCCAACGGGGTGGAGCGGCGGAAGAGACCCAGTACTTC. The receptor chain draws on TRBV24-1 and TRBJ2-5; tentative D gene TRBD2, with 5 bases matching. The germline V gene encodes CDR1 KGHDR and CDR2 SFDVKD. From the cysteine through the phenylalanine, the CDR3 covers 15 amino acids. Just the 45-base CDR3 DNA is kept, in frame starting at base 1. V drops 9 bases and J drops 3 bases, leaving 19 bases in between.